The table lists the clone carrying this TCR beta chain with many counts. Its specificity is unknown. Trimming removed 11 bases from V and 6 bases from J; junction bases left unmatched: 8. The CDR3 totals 13 residues. This record comes from a study of early T cells in non-severe SARS-CoV-2 infection. Across the study: The chains were unpaired, and the sequenced material was bulk RNA from unsorted whole blood.

General study points: Anti-spike CD8 specificities were favored by VDJdb matching, whose results missed private and CD4 specificities.

Each cDNA molecule carried a unique molecular identifier. A single record per CDR3 protein comes from TCRdb applying MiXCR to the 5' RACE reads. The sample shows about 70,000 distinct CDR3 sequences, over 4% of them seen only once. The chain carries TRBV12-3 or TRBV12-4 and TRBJ1-2, with 11 bases identical to TRBD1. This TCR came from an adult who was a healthcare worker with PCR-confirmed SARS-CoV-2 infection or an uninfected control (not recorded which). The material sequenced was whole blood, taken at baseline. CDR3 bases: TGTGCCGCCTCCCCGGGACAGGGGGATGGCTACACCTTC. Protein product: CAASPGQGDGYTF.